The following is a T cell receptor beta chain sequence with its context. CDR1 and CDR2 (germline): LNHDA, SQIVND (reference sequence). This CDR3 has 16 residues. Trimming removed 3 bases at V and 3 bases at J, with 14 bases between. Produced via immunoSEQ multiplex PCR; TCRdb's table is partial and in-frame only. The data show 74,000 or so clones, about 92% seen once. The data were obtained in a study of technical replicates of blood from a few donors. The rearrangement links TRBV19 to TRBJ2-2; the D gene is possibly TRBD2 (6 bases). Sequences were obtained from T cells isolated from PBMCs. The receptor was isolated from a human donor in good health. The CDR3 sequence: CASSILTGVDTGELFF. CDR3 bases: TGTGCCAGTAGTATCCTGACGGGGGTGGACACCGGGGAGCTGTTTTTT. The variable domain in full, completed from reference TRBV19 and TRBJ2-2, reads DGGITQSPKYLFRKEGQNVTLSCEQNLNHDAMYWYRQDPGQGLRLIYYSQIVNDFQKGDIAEGYSVSREKKESFPLTVTSAQKNPTAFYLCASSILTGVDTGELFFGEGSRLTVL.